These 32 T cell receptor beta chains were sequenced from one sample in a study of beta chain features in type 1 diabetes. Expressed TCRB transcripts were sequenced because the entire RNA isolate underwent reverse transcription. Only in-frame clones appear in the TCRdb table, and some are missing; sequencing was by immunoSEQ multiplex PCR. The sample holds 350,000 or so clones, around a fifth seen once. The sequencing input was naive CD4+ T cells from blood. Source of these receptors: a woman aged 18-30 years in good health.

This clone has just a few counts. The chain employs TRBV6-5 and TRBJ2-7; no clear D gene. Germline V gives CDR1 MNHEY, CDR2 SVGAGI. The CDR3 has 11 amino acids. Trimming removed 4 bases from V and 2 bases from J, with 3 bases in between. The CDR3 nucleotides are TGTGCCAGCAGTTCCACCTACGAGCAGTACTTC. Translating gives CASSSTYEQYF.

This rearrangement joins TRBV18 to TRBJ2-7; TRBD1 aligns across 9 bases. This CDR3 comprises 15 residues. With 1 base clipped from V and 6 bases from J, the junction kept 7 bases outside the gene matches. The germline V gene encodes CDR1 KGHSH and CDR2 LQKENI. CDR3 in DNA: TGTGCCAGCTCACCACTTGGGACAGGGTCGGGCGAGCAGTACTTC. It encodes CASSPLGTGSGEQYF.

This clone came up a few times. The rearrangement joins TRBV30 to TRBJ2-4, with D possibly being TRBD1 (5 bases). The germline V gene encodes CDR1 GTSNPN and CDR2 SVGIG (reference sequence). V lost 8 bases to trimming and J lost 0 bases, with 11 bases between them. This CDR3 region has 13 residues. CDR3 nucleotide sequence: TGTGCCGGGGCGGCAGTAGCCAAAAACATTCAGTACTTC. Amino acid sequence: CAGAAVAKNIQYF. Full variable domain (missing parts from reference TRBV30 and TRBJ2-4): SQTIHQWPATLVQPVGSPLSLECTVEGTSNPNLYWYRQAAGRGLQLLFYSVGIGQISSEVPQNLSASRPQDRQFILSSKKLLLSDSGFYLCAGAAVAKNIQYFGAGTRLSVL.

This clone occurred once. This chain links TRBV6-5 with TRBJ2-3, with TRBD1 identical over 9 bases. J gave up 6 bases and V 6 bases, and 10 bases lay outside the gene matches. In germline, CDR1 is MNHEY, CDR2 SVGAGI. CDR3 length: 15 amino acids. CDR3 nucleotide sequence: TGTGCCAGCAGCCCCGGGACAGGGAACGCTGATACGCAGTATTTT. Protein product: CASSPGTGNADTQYF.

V is TRBV30 and J is TRBJ2-7; D not resolved. Germline values: CDR1 GTSNPN, CDR2 SVGIG (reference sequence). V was cut by 2 bases and J by 6 bases, with 11 bases left in between. This CDR3 has 12 amino acids. The CDR3 reads CAWSTGVSEQYF. The CDR3 DNA reads TGTGCCTGGAGTACGGGTGTGAGCGAGCAGTACTTC.

This chain connects TRBV30 to TRBJ1-1, with D maybe TRBD1 (5 bases). Looked up from germline, CDR1 is GTSNPN and CDR2 is SVGIG (reference sequence). The V end was cut by 2 bases, the J end by 6 bases, with 10 bases between. The CDR3 is made up of 12 amino acids. The CDR3 DNA reads as TGTGCCTGGAGTCGGTGGGGGGCTGAAGCTTTCTTT. Its translation is CAWSRWGAEAFF.

This clone was seen more than once but under ten times. The chain combines TRBV7-9 with TRBJ1-5, with D possibly being TRBD1 (5 bases). CDR3 length: 15 residues. V lost 1 base and J 6 bases, leaving 13 bases between the germline ends. Germline V gene sequence: CDR1 SEHNR, CDR2 FQNEAQ (reference sequence). The CDR3 protein is CASSLEGTWAQPQHF. The CDR3 nucleotides read TGTGCCAGCAGCTTAGAGGGGACTTGGGCTCAGCCCCAGCATTTT.

This clone has a handful of counts. The rearrangement joins TRBV19 to TRBJ2-1; weak D call: TRBD2 (5 bases). This CDR3 region has 14 residues. Germline V gene sequence: CDR1 LNHDA, CDR2 SQIVND (reference sequence). Trimming removed 4 bases from V and 7 bases from J, with 14 bases in between. This CDR3 is CASSTRRGLNEQFF. The CDR3 nucleotides are TGTGCCAGTAGTACTAGGAGAGGGTTGAATGAGCAGTTCTTC.

The chain joins TRBV4-2 to TRBJ2-3, with 8 bases fitting TRBD1. Germline CDR1 LGHNA, CDR2 YNFKEQ. V gave up 6 bases and J gave up 4 bases; unmatched junction bases: 6. This CDR3 is 14 amino acids long. CDR3 amino acids: CASRSLQGADTQYF. CDR3 bases: TGTGCCAGCAGATCCCTACAGGGGGCAGATACGCAGTATTTT.

The chain is built from TRBV5-1 and TRBJ2-3, with 7 bases matching TRBD2. V shed 6 bases and J 1 base; nucleotides not matched to a gene: 5. Germline V gives CDR1 SGHRS, CDR2 YFSETQ. The CDR3 covers 14 residues. The CDR3 DNA sequence: TGCGCCAGCAAGGGCACTAGCGGCACAGATACGCAGTATTTT. This codes for CASKGTSGTDTQYF.

This clone was seen only a few times. The rearrangement links TRBV30 to TRBJ1-5, with 10 positions matching TRBD1. The CDR3 extends over 13 amino acids. The germline CDR1 and CDR2 sequences are GTSNPN and SVGIG (reference sequence). V shed 6 bases and J 2 bases; nucleotides not matched to a gene: 1. CDR3 in amino acids: CACGTGGNQPQHF. The CDR3 DNA reads TGTGCCTGTGGGACAGGGGGCAATCAGCCCCAGCATTTT.

The chain has TRBV6-1 and TRBJ2-7; D may be TRBD2 (7 bases). The CDR3 totals 16 residues. With 0 bases removed from V and 2 bases from J, the gap between germline ends came to 14 bases. Germline V gene data show CDR1 as MNHNS and CDR2 as SASEGT. In DNA, the CDR3 is TGTGCCAGCAGTGAAGCCCCAGGGGAGGGGCCCTACGAGCAGTACTTC. Translation: CASSEAPGEGPYEQYF.

The V and J genes are TRBV7-2 and TRBJ1-2; 8 nucleotides match TRBD1. Trimming took 4 bases from V and 5 from J; bases not matched to a gene: 6. The CDR3 covers 14 residues. In germline, CDR1 is SGHTA, CDR2 FQGNSA. CDR3 protein: CASSSQGARYGYTF. The DNA of the CDR3 is TGTGCCAGCAGCTCTCAGGGGGCGCGATATGGCTACACCTTC.

The chain is built from TRBV5-1 and TRBJ2-3, with TRBD1 matching over 10 bases. Trimming at V came to 5 bases and at J to 3 bases, leaving 6 bases not matched to a gene. Germline V gives CDR1 SGHRS, CDR2 YFSETQ. This CDR3 region has 15 residues. CDR3 protein: CASRPPGQGTDTQYF. CDR3 bases: TGCGCCAGCAGGCCGCCGGGACAGGGGACAGATACGCAGTATTTT.

This clone was observed a handful of times. The chain joins TRBV29-1 to TRBJ1-2; 8 positions agree with TRBD1. Trimming at V came to 6 bases and at J to 0 bases, leaving 3 bases not matched to a gene. The germline V gene has CDR1 SQVTM and CDR2 ANQGSEA. The CDR3 consists of 13 residues. CDR3 in DNA: TGCAGCGTCATGACAGGGGCTAACTATGGCTACACCTTC. This codes for CSVMTGANYGYTF.

This clone was picked up one time. Here the CDR3 reads CASSSITGTGGADTQYF. As DNA, the CDR3 is TGCGCCAGCAGCTCCATAACCGGGACAGGGGGCGCAGATACGCAGTATTTT. The V gene is TRBV5-1, the J gene TRBJ2-3; 12 positions agree with TRBD1. Germline CDR1 and CDR2: SGHRS and YFSETQ. V shed 3 bases and J 4 bases; nucleotides not matched to a gene: 9. CDR3 length: 17 amino acids.

This clone was seen more than once but under ten times. CDR3: CASSEQGPPHGYTF. The CDR3 coding sequence is TGTGCCAGCAGTGAACAGGGTCCCCCGCATGGCTACACCTTC. This chain connects TRBV11-2 to TRBJ1-2; a weak D match, TRBD1 (6 bases). CDR1 and CDR2 (germline): SGHAT, FQNNGV. Trimming left V 6 bases short and J 6 bases short, with 17 bases between. CDR3 length: 14 amino acids.

The sample holds a few counts of this clone. The chain combines TRBV30 with TRBJ2-3, with 8 bases that match TRBD2. CDR1 GTSNPN and CDR2 SVGIG come from the germline V gene (reference sequence). The CDR3 length is 14 residues. V trimming: 5 bases; J trimming: 3 bases; junction bases outside the gene matches: 7. DNA of the CDR3: TGTGCCTGGTCCCCCGGCGGGAGGACAGATACGCAGTATTTT. This sequence encodes CAWSPGGRTDTQYF.

The J gene is TRBJ2-5, the V gene TRBV7-2; the D is unclear. V was clipped by 4 bases and J by 2 bases, with 17 bases between them. Looked up from germline, CDR1 is SGHTA and CDR2 is FQGNSA. This CDR3 spans 16 amino acids. The CDR3 DNA is TGTGCCAGCAGCTCCAACTCGCGCGGAACTCAAGAGACCCAGTACTTC. It yields the protein CASSSNSRGTQETQYF.

This clone turned up a few times. The chain employs TRBV2 and TRBJ1-1; D unclear. The CDR3 length is 13 residues. Deletions cut 6 bases from V and 1 base from J, with 9 bases between. Looked up from germline, CDR1 is SNHLY and CDR2 is FYNNEI. The DNA of the CDR3 is TGTGCCAGCAGGGCCCCCGAGAACACTGAAGCTTTCTTT. Translating it yields CASRAPENTEAFF. The variable domain in full, completed from reference TRBV2 and TRBJ1-1, reads EPEVTQTPSHQVTQMGQEVILRCVPISNHLYFYWYRQILGQKVEFLVSFYNNEISEKSEIFDDQFSVERPDGSNFTLKIRSTKLEDSAMYFCASRAPENTEAFFGQGTRLTVV.

This clone was counted a single time. The J gene is TRBJ2-5, the V gene TRBV7-2; 11 nucleotides line up with TRBD2. The junction had 1 base not matched to a gene; V was cut back by 1 base and J by 0 bases. Per the germline V gene, CDR1 is SGHTA and CDR2 is FQGNSA. This CDR3 spans 16 amino acids. DNA of the CDR3: TGTGCCAGCAGCTTAGTAGCGGGGGGGTACCAAGAGACCCAGTACTTC. Encoded protein: CASSLVAGGYQETQYF.

The chain uses TRBV23-1 and TRBJ1-2; D call uncertain. TRBV23-1 is an ORF, and what it does is uncertain. The V end lost 8 bases, the J end lost 2 bases, and 15 bases lay between the germline ends. The CDR3 runs 14 residues. The chain's CDR3 is CASPGRSTNYGYTF. The CDR3 DNA sequence: TGCGCCAGCCCCGGTCGTTCTACCAACTATGGCTACACCTTC.

This clone was counted only a few times. The chain couples TRBV19 to TRBJ1-6; no firm D call. Trimming cost V 9 bases and J 0 bases, with 18 bases left between them. There are 17 residues in the CDR3. The germline gives CDR1 LNHDA, CDR2 SQIVND (reference sequence). DNA of the CDR3: TGTGCCAGCCAGGACGGAAGCCGGGGCTCCTATAATTCACCCCTCCACTTT. Encoded protein: CASQDGSRGSYNSPLHF.

V is TRBV5-4 and J is TRBJ2-3, with TRBD2 identical over 11 bases. V gave up 4 bases and J gave up 2 bases; unmatched junction bases: 3. This CDR3 contains 15 residues. Germline V gives CDR1 SGHNT, CDR2 YYREEE (reference sequence). In nucleotides, the CDR3 is TGTGCCAGCAGCCTTAGCGGGGGGGTCACAGATACGCAGTATTTT. It specifies CASSLSGGVTDTQYF.

The chain joins TRBV5-1 to TRBJ2-7; a weak D match, TRBD1 (6 bases). CDR1 and CDR2 (germline): SGHRS, YFSETQ. The CDR3 is 14 amino acids. Trimming cost V 7 bases and J 7 bases, with 21 bases left between them. The CDR3 bases are TGCGCCAGCTATTTCGGACAGCGGATGGGGGAGCAGTACTTC. This codes for CASYFGQRMGEQYF.

The genes are TRBV7-3 and TRBJ2-5, with 9 bases matching TRBD2. Trimming cost V 3 bases and J 2 bases; bases outside gene matches: 4. The CDR3 contains 15 residues. The germline CDR1 and CDR2 sequences are SGHTA and FQGTGA. CDR3 in DNA: TGTGCCAGCAGCTTGGGAGCGGGGGGACAAGAGACCCAGTACTTC. Translated: CASSLGAGGQETQYF.

V gene TRBV5-6 combines with J gene TRBJ2-7; no reliable D call. Germline values: CDR1 SGHDT, CDR2 YYEEEE. Trimming took 4 bases from V and 3 from J, leaving 5 bases between them. This CDR3 comprises 11 residues. This CDR3 reads CASSRNYEQYF. CDR3 sequence (DNA): TGTGCCAGCAGCCGTAACTACGAGCAGTACTTC.

This clone was detected a few times. This chain uses TRBV29-1 with TRBJ2-3; 7 positions agree with TRBD2. The CDR3 runs to 13 residues. Germline V gene lookup returns CDR1 SQVTM and CDR2 ANQGSEA. Trimming removed 4 bases from V and 6 bases from J; junction bases left unmatched: 7. CDR3 residues: CSVAETSRDTQYF. CDR3 DNA: TGCAGCGTTGCAGAGACTAGCAGGGATACGCAGTATTTT.

In its sample, this clone was seen a few times. The chain uses TRBV7-9 and TRBJ1-4; D not certain. The end of the DNA aligns better with TRBJ2-2, so the J call may be wrong. This CDR3 contains 11 residues. Looked up from germline, CDR1 is SEHNR and CDR2 is FQNEAQ (reference sequence). Here the CDR3 DNA reads TGTGCCAGCAGCTACGGACGGGAGCTGTTTTTT. Translating gives CASSYGRELFF.

The V gene is TRBV6-6, the J gene TRBJ2-7, with 7 positions matching TRBD1. CDR1 is MNHNY, CDR2 SVGAGI, per germline (reference sequence). There are 12 residues in the CDR3. V lost 2 bases and J lost 7; bases outside the gene matches: 2. The CDR3 bases are TGTGCCAGCAGTTACAGGGGGCGAGAGCAGTACTTC. This sequence encodes CASSYRGREQYF.

With respect to this clone: Its ends do not fully match the called genes, so a read error is possible. The rearrangement uses TRBV7-7 and TRBJ2-2; D possibly corresponds to TRBD1 (5 bases). This CDR3 region has 14 residues. CDR1 is SSHAT, CDR2 FNYEAQ, per germline (reference sequence). The CDR3 DNA reads as TGTGCTAGCAGCTCGAAGGGGCTTACCGGGGAGCTGTTTTTT. Protein product: CASSSKGLTGELFF.

In its sample, this clone was seen a few times. The chain has TRBV7-9 and TRBJ1-4; D gene ambiguous. This CDR3 is built from 13 residues. Per germline, CDR1 SEHNR and CDR2 FQNEAQ (reference sequence). Trimming shortened V by 5 bases and J by 3 bases, and 7 bases separated the two germline ends. Written as DNA, the CDR3 is TGTGCCAGCAGCCCCCTCTCTAATGAAAAACTGTTTTTT. This translates into CASSPLSNEKLFF.